The 25 T cell receptor beta chains given below trace back to one sample, sequenced in a study of blood T cell repertoires in COVID-19 (dated by TCRdb to about 2020). Libraries were prepared through the immunoSEQ multiplex PCR assay. Sourced from immuneACCESS, this table was stored by TCRdb with only in-frame sequences that have V and J called. A share of the clones is absent; for the studies checked, an unresolved V gene accounts for under half, and the remainder has no known explanation. This sample lists some 60,000 clones; around nine tenths were detected once. Roughly 6.4% of the sample rests with the top ten. Source material: peripheral blood. The receptor set was obtained from a man in his forties with acute or convalescent COVID-19.

The J gene is TRBJ1-1, the V gene TRBV19; no definite D call. The CDR3 covers 13 residues. Germline V gene data show CDR1 as LNHDA and CDR2 as SQIVND (reference sequence). V lost 3 bases, J lost 0 bases, and 5 bases lay in between. The CDR3 region has the DNA TGTGCCAGTAGTATTCAGATGAACACTGAAGCTTTCTTT. Its translation: CASSIQMNTEAFF.

The chain combines TRBV3-1 (or the pseudogene TRBV3-2) with TRBJ2-2; 7 nucleotides agree with TRBD1. The V gene's germline CDR1 is LGHDT and CDR2 YNNKEL (reference sequence). V gave up 4 bases and J gave up 2 bases; unmatched junction bases: 10. The CDR3 has 17 amino acids. CDR3 sequence reads: CASSPIPGQKNTGELFF. Written as DNA, the CDR3 is TGTGCCAGCAGCCCGATTCCGGGACAGAAAAACACCGGGGAGCTGTTTTTT.

The chain links TRBV10-2 to TRBJ2-7; D perhaps matches TRBD2 (5 bases). Trimming stripped 7 bases from V and 4 bases from J, with 8 bases between. The CDR3 consists of 11 residues. CDR1 and CDR2 from the germline V gene are WSHSY and SAAADI. The CDR3 DNA reads TGCGCCAGCACCAGAGGGTACGAGCAGTACTTC. It is translated as CASTRGYEQYF.

This clone has more than one count but fewer than ten. The rearrangement uses TRBV15 and TRBJ1-4; the match to TRBD1 covers 7 bases. The CDR3 runs 16 residues. With V trimmed by 0 bases and J by 7 bases, 8 bases remained unmatched. Germline assignment: CDR1 LNHNV and CDR2 YYDKDF (reference sequence). The CDR3 loop reads CATSRDRAGGSEKLFF. CDR3 nucleotide sequence: TGTGCCACCAGCAGAGATCGCGCAGGGGGAAGTGAAAAACTGTTTTTT.

The V and J genes are TRBV6-6 and TRBJ2-5; D is perhaps TRBD2 (6 bases). Trimming took off 2 bases at V and 5 bases at J, with 18 bases between the two ends. This CDR3 contains 16 residues. Germline loops: CDR1 MNHNY, CDR2 SVGAGI (reference sequence). The CDR3 loop reads CASSYPDRGRGETQYF. In DNA, the CDR3 is TGTGCCAGCAGTTACCCCGATCGGGGGAGAGGGGAGACCCAGTACTTC.

This clone qualifies as medium-sized. The chain is built from TRBV3-1 (or the pseudogene TRBV3-2) and TRBJ2-1; TRBD2 agrees at 15 bases. Germline CDR1 and CDR2: LGHDT and YNNKEL (reference sequence). This CDR3 has 15 residues. J gave up 8 bases and V 4 bases, and 3 bases lay outside the gene matches. In DNA form, the CDR3 reads TGTGCCAGCAGCCGGACTAGCGGGAGGGCCGATGAGCAGTTCTTC. Its translation: CASSRTSGRADEQFF.

The V and J genes are TRBV5-8 and TRBJ1-4; D is possibly TRBD1 (5 bases). Trimming left V 0 bases short and J 0 bases short, with 9 bases between. The CDR3 spans 16 residues. Germline lookup yields CDR1 SGHTS and CDR2 YDEGEE. As DNA, the CDR3 is TGTGCCAGCAGCTTGGGACAGACAGCAACTAATGAAAAACTGTTTTTT. Translated: CASSLGQTATNEKLFF.

The rearrangement joins TRBV18 to TRBJ1-2; D remains ambiguous. Trimming left V 2 bases short and J 5 bases short, with 9 bases between. The CDR3 sequence is 13 residues long. The germline CDR1 and CDR2 sequences are KGHSH and LQKENI. CDR3 amino acids: CASSPARDYGYTF. The CDR3 DNA reads as TGTGCCAGCTCACCAGCGAGGGATTATGGCTACACCTTC.

The DNA for the CDR3 is TGTGCCAGCAGCCTCGCGACGGGGGGCGCAGGGGAGCTGTTTTTT. This translates into CASSLATGGAGELFF. The chain joins TRBV5-4 to TRBJ2-2, with D perhaps matching TRBD2 (7 bases). The germline V gene has CDR1 SGHNT and CDR2 YYREEE (reference sequence). Trimming took off 4 bases at V and 8 bases at J, with 18 bases between the two ends. The CDR3 is made up of 15 amino acids.

This sequence joins TRBV9 and TRBJ1-2, with TRBD1 matching 7 bases. In germline, CDR1 is SGDLS, CDR2 YYNGEE. Trimming removed 3 bases from V and 7 bases from J; junction bases left unmatched: 21. The CDR3 runs to 18 residues. The CDR3: CASSDLRDHLDKGAGYTF. As DNA, the CDR3 is TGTGCCAGCAGCGACCTAAGGGACCATTTAGACAAGGGGGCTGGCTACACCTTC.

The chain carries TRBV9 and TRBJ2-7; 9 positions agree with TRBD1. Germline loops: CDR1 SGDLS, CDR2 YYNGEE. This CDR3 has 16 residues. V dropped 0 bases and J dropped 3; count of bases not matched to a gene: 7. The CDR3 DNA follows: TGTGCCAGCAGCGTAGCTAGTGGGACAGGGATCTACGAGCAGTACTTC. This sequence encodes CASSVASGTGIYEQYF.

The CDR3 nucleotides are TGTGCCAGCAGCCCGAGTGGGACAGGGGTGGAAGAGACCCAGTACTTC. Its translation: CASSPSGTGVEETQYF. The V and J genes are TRBV11-3 and TRBJ2-5; 10 nucleotides align to TRBD1. Germline CDR1 and CDR2: SGHNT and YENEEA. Unmatched junction bases numbered 9, after V lost 5 bases and J lost 3 bases. CDR3 length: 16 residues.

This chain links TRBV9 with TRBJ2-2; 10 nucleotides match TRBD2. CDR1 is SGDLS and CDR2 is YYNGEE in the germline V gene. The CDR3 is 17 residues long. The trim removed 0 bases at V and 6 bases at J, leaving 8 bases unmatched. The CDR3 sequence: CASSVAPSGSVPGELFF. The CDR3 DNA sequence: TGTGCCAGCAGCGTAGCCCCTAGCGGGAGCGTGCCCGGGGAGCTGTTTTTT.

The rearrangement links TRBV2 to TRBJ1-1; D unclear. CDR3 size: 15 residues. From germline, CDR1 is SNHLY and CDR2 FYNNEI. Trimming removed 5 bases from V and 5 bases from J, with 18 bases in between. The CDR3 is CASSPGGVFVTEAFF. The CDR3 bases are TGTGCCAGCAGTCCCGGAGGAGTATTTGTAACTGAAGCTTTCTTT.

The CDR3 sequence: CAWSDIRTGPKGTQYF. For the CDR3, the DNA is TGTGCCTGGAGTGACATAAGGACAGGGCCTAAGGGGACCCAGTACTTC. This chain connects TRBV30 to TRBJ2-5; 8 bases match TRBD1. After removal of 1 base from V and 7 bases from J, the junction contained 14 bases not matched to a gene. This CDR3 is 16 amino acids long. The germline CDR1 and CDR2 sequences are GTSNPN and SVGIG (reference sequence).

The J gene is TRBJ1-5, the V gene TRBV5-6; D not certain. CDR1 and CDR2 from the germline V gene are SGHDT and YYEEEE. V was cut by 0 bases and J by 4 bases, with 11 bases left in between. The CDR3 has 15 amino acids. The CDR3 is CASSLGPAGNQPQHF. As DNA, the CDR3 is TGTGCCAGCAGCTTGGGCCCGGCGGGAAATCAGCCCCAGCATTTT.

This clone was seen only once. This chain's CDR3 is CATSDSTYYSDTQYF. As DNA, the CDR3 is TGTGCCACCAGTGATTCGACATATTATTCAGATACGCAGTATTTT. The V and J genes are TRBV24-1 and TRBJ2-3, with D unresolved. The germline gives CDR1 KGHDR, CDR2 SFDVKD. This CDR3 has 15 residues. Trimming pared 2 bases from V and 4 bases from J, leaving 12 bases between.

This chain joins TRBV30 and TRBJ2-7; 9 bases agree with TRBD1. V trimming: 5 bases; J trimming: 5 bases; junction bases outside the gene matches: 7. Germline CDR1 is GTSNPN and CDR2 is SVGIG (reference sequence). The CDR3 totals 13 residues. The CDR3 is CAWAGQGINEQYF. Here the CDR3 DNA reads TGTGCCTGGGCGGGACAGGGTATCAACGAGCAGTACTTC.

The chain employs TRBV11-3 and TRBJ1-1; 7 bases are a match to TRBD1. The CDR3 loop spans 13 amino acids. Germline lookup yields CDR1 SGHNT and CDR2 YENEEA. The V gene end was trimmed by 5 bases and the J gene end by 4 bases; junction bases not matched to a gene: 4. The CDR3 DNA follows: TGTGCCAGCAGCACAGGGGTGGCCACTGAAGCTTTCTTT. This encodes CASSTGVATEAFF.

This chain connects TRBV11-3 to TRBJ2-5; TRBD2 matches at 8 bases. The CDR3 loop spans 17 amino acids. Trimming took 5 bases from V and 5 from J; bases not matched to a gene: 16. CDR1 and CDR2 from the germline V gene are SGHNT and YENEEA. CDR3 sequence: CASSPGGGFGLGETQYF. As DNA, the CDR3 is TGTGCCAGCAGCCCCGGGGGGGGCTTTGGGCTTGGGGAGACCCAGTACTTC.

The J gene is TRBJ1-2, the V gene TRBV4-2, with a possible D match to TRBD1 (5 bases). Germline CDR1 and CDR2: LGHNA and YNFKEQ. V gave up 0 bases and J gave up 8 bases, with 7 bases separating them. The CDR3 length is 12 residues. CDR3 sequence reads: CASSQDQGGYTF. CDR3 sequence (DNA): TGTGCCAGCAGCCAAGATCAGGGAGGCTACACCTTC.

V gene TRBV10-1 combines with J gene TRBJ2-2, with TRBD1 matching over 9 bases. CDR1 WNHNN and CDR2 SYGVQD come from the germline V gene (reference sequence). The CDR3 spans 20 residues. The V gene end was trimmed by 4 bases and the J gene end by 5 bases; junction bases not matched to a gene: 20. The CDR3 reads CASSAPNGQGTTMGTGELFF. The CDR3 bases are TGCGCCAGCAGTGCACCCAATGGACAGGGGACTACTATGGGGACCGGGGAGCTGTTTTTT.

This clone has only one observation. The chain uses TRBV7-9 and TRBJ1-4; tentatively, D is TRBD1 (6 bases). This CDR3 region has 15 residues. Per germline, CDR1 SEHNR and CDR2 FQNEAQ (reference sequence). V lost 3 bases and J 4 bases, leaving 12 bases between the germline ends. CDR3 residues: CASSFSQGLNEKLFF. CDR3 DNA: TGTGCCAGCAGCTTCTCGCAGGGGCTTAATGAAAAACTGTTTTTT.

This chain joins TRBV7-6 and TRBJ2-3, with 13 bases matching TRBD2. V lost 5 bases, J lost 4 bases, and 6 bases stayed unmatched. The V gene's germline CDR1 is SGHVS and CDR2 FNYEAQ. CDR3 size: 16 residues. DNA for the CDR3: TGTGCCAGCAGCCGGGGGACTAGCGGGATCCCAGATACGCAGTATTTT. Encoded protein: CASSRGTSGIPDTQYF.

V gene TRBV5-1 combines with J gene TRBJ2-1, with D maybe TRBD2 (5 bases). With 0 bases removed from V and 4 bases from J, the gap between germline ends came to 11 bases. The CDR3 is 15 amino acids. Germline assignment: CDR1 SGHRS and CDR2 YFSETQ. The CDR3 protein is CASSLGLAPYNEQFF. The CDR3 DNA sequence: TGCGCCAGCAGCTTGGGGTTAGCGCCTTACAATGAGCAGTTCTTC.